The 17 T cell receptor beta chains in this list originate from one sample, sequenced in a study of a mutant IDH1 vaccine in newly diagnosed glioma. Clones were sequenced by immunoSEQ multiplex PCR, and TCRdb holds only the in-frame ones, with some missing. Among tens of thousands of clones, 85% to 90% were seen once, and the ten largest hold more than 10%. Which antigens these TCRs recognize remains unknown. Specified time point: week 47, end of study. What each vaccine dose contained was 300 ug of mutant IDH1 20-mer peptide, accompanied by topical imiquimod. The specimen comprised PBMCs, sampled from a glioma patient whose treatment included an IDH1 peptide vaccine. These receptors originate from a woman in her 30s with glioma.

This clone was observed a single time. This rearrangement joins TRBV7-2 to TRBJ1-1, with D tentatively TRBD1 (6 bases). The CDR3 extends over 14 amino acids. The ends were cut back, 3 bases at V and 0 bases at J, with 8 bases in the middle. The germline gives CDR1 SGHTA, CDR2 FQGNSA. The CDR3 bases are TGTGCCAGCAGCTTTGGGGGGCTGAACACTGAAGCTTTCTTT. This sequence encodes CASSFGGLNTEAFF. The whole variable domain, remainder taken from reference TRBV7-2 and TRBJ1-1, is GAGVSQSPSNKVTEKGKDVELRCDPISGHTALYWYRQSLGQGLEFLIYFQGNSAPDKSGLPSDRFSAERTGGSVSTLTIQRTQQEDSAVYLCASSFGGLNTEAFFGQGTRLTVV.

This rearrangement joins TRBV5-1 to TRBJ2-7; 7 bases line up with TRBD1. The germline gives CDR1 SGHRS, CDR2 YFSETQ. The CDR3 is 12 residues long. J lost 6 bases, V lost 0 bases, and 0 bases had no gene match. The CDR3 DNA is TGCGCCAGCAGCTTGGACAGGGGCGAGCAGTACTTC. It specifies CASSLDRGEQYF.

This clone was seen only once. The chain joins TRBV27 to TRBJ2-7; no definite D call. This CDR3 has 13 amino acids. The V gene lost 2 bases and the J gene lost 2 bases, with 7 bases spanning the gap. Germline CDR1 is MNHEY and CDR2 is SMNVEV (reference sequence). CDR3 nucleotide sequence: TGTGCCAGCAGTTTAGGCTACACCTACGAGCAGTACTTC. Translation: CASSLGYTYEQYF.

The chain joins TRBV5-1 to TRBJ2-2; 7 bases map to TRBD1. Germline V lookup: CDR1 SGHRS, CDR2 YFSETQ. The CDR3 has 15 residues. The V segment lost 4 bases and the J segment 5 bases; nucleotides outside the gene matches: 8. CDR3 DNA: TGCGCCAGCAGCCTGGACAGGAGAGGGACCGGGGAGCTGTTTTTT. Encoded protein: CASSLDRRGTGELFF. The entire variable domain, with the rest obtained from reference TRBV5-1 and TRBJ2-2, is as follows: KAGVTQTPRYLIKTRGQQVTLSCSPISGHRSVSWYQQTPGQGLQFLFEYFSETQRNKGNFPGRFSGRQFSNSRSEMNVSTLELGDSALYLCASSLDRRGTGELFFGEGSRLTVL.

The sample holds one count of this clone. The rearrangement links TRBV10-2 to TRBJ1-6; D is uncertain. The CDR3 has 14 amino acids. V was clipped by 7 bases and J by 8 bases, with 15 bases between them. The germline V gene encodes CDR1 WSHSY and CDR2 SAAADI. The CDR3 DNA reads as TGCGCCAGCATTGGGTCCCGGTCGGATTCACCCCTCCACTTT. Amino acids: CASIGSRSDSPLHF.

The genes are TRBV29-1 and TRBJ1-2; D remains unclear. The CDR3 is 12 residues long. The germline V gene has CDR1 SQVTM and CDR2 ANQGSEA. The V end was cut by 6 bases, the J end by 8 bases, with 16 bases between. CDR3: CSVRTTYQGYTF. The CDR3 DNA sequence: TGCAGCGTCAGGACGACCTACCAGGGCTACACCTTC. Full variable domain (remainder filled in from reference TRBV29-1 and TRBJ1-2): SAVISQKPSRDICQRGTSLTIQCQVDSQVTMMFWYRQQPGQSLTLIATANQGSEATYESGFVIDKFPISRPNLTFSTLTVSNMSPEDSSIYLCSVRTTYQGYTFGSGTRLTVV.

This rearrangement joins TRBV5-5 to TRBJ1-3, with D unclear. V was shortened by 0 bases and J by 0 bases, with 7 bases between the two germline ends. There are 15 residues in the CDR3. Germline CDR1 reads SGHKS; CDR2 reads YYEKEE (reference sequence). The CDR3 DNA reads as TGTGCCAGCAGCTTGGGTCCCTACTCTGGAAACACCATATATTTT. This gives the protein CASSLGPYSGNTIYF.

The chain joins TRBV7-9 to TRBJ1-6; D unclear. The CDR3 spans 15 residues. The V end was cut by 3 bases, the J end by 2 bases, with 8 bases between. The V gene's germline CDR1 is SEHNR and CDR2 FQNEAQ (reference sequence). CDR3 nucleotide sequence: TGTGCCAGCAGCTTTATTGGCACCTATAATTCACCCCTCCACTTT. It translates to CASSFIGTYNSPLHF.

CDR3 coding DNA: TGTGCCAGCAGCCACCTCGTCAACACTGAAGCTTTCTTT. Its translation is CASSHLVNTEAFF. The chain employs TRBV6-4 and TRBJ1-1; D unresolved. V lost 6 bases, J lost 2 bases, and 10 bases lay in between. Germline values: CDR1 MRHNA, CDR2 SNTAGT. The CDR3 sequence is 13 residues long.

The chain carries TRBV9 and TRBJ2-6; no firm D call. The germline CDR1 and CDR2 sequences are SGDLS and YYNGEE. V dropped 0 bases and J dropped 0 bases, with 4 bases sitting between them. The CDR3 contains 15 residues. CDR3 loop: CASSVAGSGANVLTF. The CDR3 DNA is TGTGCCAGCAGCGTAGCCGGCTCTGGGGCCAACGTCCTGACTTTC.

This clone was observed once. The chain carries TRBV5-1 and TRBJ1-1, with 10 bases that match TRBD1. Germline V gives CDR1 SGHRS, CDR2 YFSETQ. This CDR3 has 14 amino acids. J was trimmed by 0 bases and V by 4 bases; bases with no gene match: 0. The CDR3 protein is CASSGQGVNTEAFF. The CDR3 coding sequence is TGCGCCAGCAGCGGACAGGGGGTGAACACTGAAGCTTTCTTT.

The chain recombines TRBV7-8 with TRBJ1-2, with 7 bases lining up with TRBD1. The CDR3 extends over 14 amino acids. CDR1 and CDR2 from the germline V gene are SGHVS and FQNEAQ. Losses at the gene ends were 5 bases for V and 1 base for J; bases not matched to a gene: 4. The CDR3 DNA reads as TGTGCCAGCAGCCCCACAGGGGATAACTATGGCTACACCTTC. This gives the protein CASSPTGDNYGYTF.

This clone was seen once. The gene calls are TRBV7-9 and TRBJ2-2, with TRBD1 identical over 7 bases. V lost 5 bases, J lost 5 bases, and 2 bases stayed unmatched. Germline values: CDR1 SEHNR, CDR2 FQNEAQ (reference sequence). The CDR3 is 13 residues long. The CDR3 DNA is TGTGCCAGCAGCCCGACAGGGACCGGGGAGCTGTTTTTT. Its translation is CASSPTGTGELFF.

CDR3 in DNA: TGTGCCAGCAGTCCCGGGCTCCACACGTTCTCTGGAAACACCATATATTTT. Its protein is CASSPGLHTFSGNTIYF. V usage is TRBV2 and J usage is TRBJ1-3; D unclear. The germline V gene has CDR1 SNHLY and CDR2 FYNNEI. The V gene lost 5 bases and the J gene lost 0 bases, with 17 bases spanning the gap. CDR3 length equals 17 residues.

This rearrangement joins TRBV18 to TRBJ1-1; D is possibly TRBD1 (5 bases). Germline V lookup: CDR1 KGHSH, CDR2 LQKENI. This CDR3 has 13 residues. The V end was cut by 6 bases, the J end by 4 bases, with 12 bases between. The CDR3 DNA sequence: TGTGCCAGCTCGGGCGGGAGGGGCACTGAAGCTTTCTTT. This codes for CASSGGRGTEAFF.

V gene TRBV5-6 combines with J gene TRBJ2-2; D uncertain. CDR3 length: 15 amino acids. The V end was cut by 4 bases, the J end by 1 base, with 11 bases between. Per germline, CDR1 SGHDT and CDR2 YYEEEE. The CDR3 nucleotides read TGTGCCAGCAGCCGATTCGACAAGAACACCGGGGAGCTGTTTTTT. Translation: CASSRFDKNTGELFF.

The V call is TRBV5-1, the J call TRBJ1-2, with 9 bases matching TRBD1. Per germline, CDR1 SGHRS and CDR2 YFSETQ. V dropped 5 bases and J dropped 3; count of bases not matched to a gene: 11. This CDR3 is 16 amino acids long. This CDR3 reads CASRAGTGTDYYGYTF. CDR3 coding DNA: TGCGCCAGCAGGGCCGGGACAGGGACGGATTACTATGGCTACACCTTC.